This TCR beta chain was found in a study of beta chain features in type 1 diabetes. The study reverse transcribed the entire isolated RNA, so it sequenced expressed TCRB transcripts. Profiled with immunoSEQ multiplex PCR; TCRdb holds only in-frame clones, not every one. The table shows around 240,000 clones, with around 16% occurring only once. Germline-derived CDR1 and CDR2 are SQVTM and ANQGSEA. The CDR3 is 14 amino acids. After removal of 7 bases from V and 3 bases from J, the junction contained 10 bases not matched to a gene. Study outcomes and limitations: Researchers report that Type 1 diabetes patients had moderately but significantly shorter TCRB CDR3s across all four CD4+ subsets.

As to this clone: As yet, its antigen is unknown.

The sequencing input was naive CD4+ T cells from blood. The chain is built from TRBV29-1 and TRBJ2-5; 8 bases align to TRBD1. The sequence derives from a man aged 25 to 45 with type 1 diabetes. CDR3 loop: CSGGTGFIEETQYF. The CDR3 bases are TGCAGCGGGGGGACAGGATTTATTGAAGAGACCCAGTACTTC.